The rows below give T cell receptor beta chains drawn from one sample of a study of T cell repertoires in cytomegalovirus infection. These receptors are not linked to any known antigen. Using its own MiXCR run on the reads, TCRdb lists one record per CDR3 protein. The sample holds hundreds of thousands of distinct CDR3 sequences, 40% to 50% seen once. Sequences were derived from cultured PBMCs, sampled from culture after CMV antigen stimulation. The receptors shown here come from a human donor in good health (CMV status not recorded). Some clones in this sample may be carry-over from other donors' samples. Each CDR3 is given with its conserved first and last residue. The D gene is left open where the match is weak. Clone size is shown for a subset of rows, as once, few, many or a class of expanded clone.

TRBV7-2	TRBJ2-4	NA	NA	CASSSQGGGENIQYF	TGTGCCAGCAGCTCCCAGGGGGGGGGGGAAAACATTCAGTACTTC
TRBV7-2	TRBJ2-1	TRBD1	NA	CASSLGQVIYNEQFF	TGTGCCAGCAGCTTGGGACAGGTAATCTACAATGAGCAGTTCTTC
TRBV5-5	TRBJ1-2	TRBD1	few	CASSQLRTGGDYGYTF	TGTGCCAGCAGCCAACTAAGGACAGGGGGAGACTATGGCTACACCTTC
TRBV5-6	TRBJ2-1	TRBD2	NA	CASSRGLAGGGGNEQFF	TGTGCCAGCAGCAGAGGACTAGCGGGGGGGGGAGGCAATGAGCAGTTCTTC
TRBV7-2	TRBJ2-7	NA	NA	CASSLTLRGYKYF	TGTGCCAGCAGCTTAACGTTAAGGGGATACAAGTACTTC
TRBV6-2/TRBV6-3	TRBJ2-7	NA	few	CASSYRRTFYQSQYF	TGTGCCAGCAGTTACCGCCGGACTTTCTACCAGTCGCAGTACTTC
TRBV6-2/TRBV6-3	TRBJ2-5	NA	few	CASSYRQMGRETQYF	TGTGCCAGCAGTTACCGGCAGATGGGAAGGGAGACCCAGTACTTC
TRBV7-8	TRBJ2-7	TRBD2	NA	CASSARLYKASGDTYEQYF	TGTGCCAGCAGCGCCCGGCTATATAAGGCTAGCGGGGATACCTACGAGCAGTACTTC
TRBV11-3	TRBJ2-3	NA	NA	CASSVAWGDTQYF	TGTGCCAGCAGCGTGGCTTGGGGAGATACGCAGTATTTT
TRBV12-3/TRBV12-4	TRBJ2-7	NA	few	CASTPHGPAGEQYF	TGTGCCAGCACCCCCCACGGCCCAGCTGGCGAGCAGTACTTC
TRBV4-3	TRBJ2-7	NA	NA	CASSQRAHSYEQYF	TGCGCCAGCAGCCAAAGAGCCCACTCCTACGAGCAGTACTTC
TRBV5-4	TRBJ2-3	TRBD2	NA	CASSPGTSGIYTQYF	TGTGCCAGCAGCCCCGGGACTAGCGGGATTTATACGCAGTATTTT
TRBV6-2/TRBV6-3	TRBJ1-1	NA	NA	CASSYASGGTEAFF	TGTGCCAGCAGTTACGCCTCCGGGGGCACTGAAGCTTTCTTT
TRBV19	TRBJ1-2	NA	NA	CASSTSQYYYGYTF	TGTGCCAGTAGTACCTCCCAGTATTACTATGGCTACACCTTC
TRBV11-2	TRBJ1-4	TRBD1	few	CASSLGRGRGREKLFF	TGTGCCAGCAGCTTAGGCCGGGGCAGGGGGCGAGAAAAACTGTTTTTT
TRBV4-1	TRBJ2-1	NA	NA	CASSHTLADNEQFF	TGCGCCAGCAGCCATACCCTAGCAGACAATGAGCAGTTCTTC
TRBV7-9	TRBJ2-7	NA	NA	CASSLAGVGYEQYF	TGTGCCAGCAGCTTAGCGGGAGTGGGCTACGAGCAGTACTTC
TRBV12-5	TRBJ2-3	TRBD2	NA	CASGPGLAGGHTDTQYF	TGTGCTAGTGGTCCCGGACTAGCGGGAGGACACACAGATACGCAGTATTTT
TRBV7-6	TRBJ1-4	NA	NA	CASSLSSGNEKLFF	TGTGCCAGCAGCTTAAGCTCTGGTAATGAAAAACTGTTTTTT